The source of this T cell receptor (beta chain) is a study of blood T cell repertoires in COVID-19. In the study overall: Material from acute and convalescent COVID-19 was sourced from the United States, Italy and Spain. T cells, B-cell-depleted T cells, or PBMCs provided the cDNA or gDNA that served as material.

V lost 5 bases to trimming and J lost 3 bases, with 18 bases between them. Germline V lookup: CDR1 SGHAT, CDR2 FQDESV (reference sequence). The CDR3 runs 16 residues. Methods used by the authors: From reference gene primer amplification, estimates of nucleated cell counts were derived. The data were produced by immunoSEQ multiplex PCR, yet TCRdb's version contains in-frame clones alone and is incomplete. Clone size and V and J calls were adopted from that table, with D and trimming inferred from the DNA. Found here are 200,000 to 250,000 clones, approximately 90% of them singletons; the top ten hold 2.7%. While infection was still active, Seattle patients were enrolled and then followed longitudinally.

Sequenced material: peripheral blood. This TCR was recovered from a man aged 30-40 years with COVID-19, enrolled during active disease. This rearrangement joins TRBV11-1 to TRBJ2-3, with D possibly being TRBD2 (6 bases). CDR3 sequence (DNA): TGTGCCAGCAGCCCTAGTGGGGGGACGGTAACAGATACGCAGTATTTT. Translating it yields CASSPSGGTVTDTQYF.